A selection of T cell receptor beta chains follows, all from one sample in a study of T cell responses to AZD1222 COVID-19 vaccine. Here immunoSEQ multiplex PCR was the method, and the copy in TCRdb shows in-frame clones only, minus some. The sample carries about 86,000 clones, more than 70% recorded once. This sample comprised peripheral blood, obtained 28 days after the second AZD1222 dose. Receptor source: an adult who received the AZD1222 COVID-19 vaccine. Both conserved end residues are part of each CDR3.

v_call: TRBV29-1
cdr3_length: 15
cdr3_aa: CSVGILAGFQETQYF

v_call: TRBV11-2
cdr3_length: 11
cdr3_aa: CASSLGSPLHF

v_call: TRBV12-3/TRBV12-4
cdr3_length: 13
cdr3_aa: CASNDRGNQPQHF

v_call: TRBV13
cdr3_length: 18
cdr3_aa: CASSLGRAGAIMNTEAFF

v_call: TRBV4-1
cdr3_length: 16
cdr3_aa: CASSQDWGLEADTQYF

v_call: TRBV24-1
cdr3_length: 13
cdr3_aa: CATDAGTGNEQFF

v_call: TRBV19
cdr3_length: 14
cdr3_aa: CASSTRDSPQGYTF

v_call: TRBV6-5
cdr3_length: 16
cdr3_aa: CASSFSGRAPYNEQFF

v_call: TRBV7-2
cdr3_length: 14
cdr3_aa: CASSLVSSAGELFF

v_call: TRBV7-9
cdr3_length: 16
cdr3_aa: CASSLSVIGGTDTQYF

v_call: TRBV7-8
cdr3_length: 13
cdr3_aa: CASRLRPEDEQYF

v_call: TRBV20-1
cdr3_length: 11
cdr3_aa: CRRGTGYGYTF

v_call: TRBV18
cdr3_length: 14
cdr3_aa: CASSQSGQGQPQHF

v_call: TRBV15
cdr3_length: 12
cdr3_aa: CATSRDWYEAFF

v_call: TRBV29-1
cdr3_length: 14
cdr3_aa: CSVLTGTGPYGYTF

v_call: TRBV6-1
cdr3_length: 12
cdr3_aa: CASSDPSDEQFF

v_call: TRBV7-9
cdr3_length: 14
cdr3_aa: CASSFRTGANEQFF

v_call: TRBV7-9
cdr3_length: 14
cdr3_aa: CASSPGEEPYEQYF